The present T cell receptor beta chain was sequenced within a study of cytomegalovirus exposure and HLA in healthy donors (dated by TCRdb to about 2017). A note on the overall study: In an earlier analysis of some 610 of the donors, under 300 Gb of sequence data and some 100 million unique TCR beta sequences from about 179 million T cells were reported. An early release covering about 600 HLA-typed donors comprised around 300 gigabases of sequencing data and 85 million to 100 million unique TCR sequences. Among the roughly 430 genotyped donors, around 81% belonged to the genetic ancestry cluster associated with self-reported Caucasian donors. The study was designed to test whether signatures of past pathogen exposure could be identified by cataloging public T cell receptors. The study used immunosequencing to profile the T cell repertoires of 600 to 850 subjects and linked those repertoires to cytomegalovirus serostatus. In addition to the first cohort of approximately 670 subjects, a separate validation cohort of some 120 different subjects was used. To predict cytomegalovirus infection status, the study combined high-throughput TCR immunosequencing, statistical association of individual TCRs with disease status, and machine learning. To study patterns of TCR occurrence, a later analysis re-analyzed previously published TCR beta repertoires from around 700 donors and added high-resolution HLA genotyping. In the later analysis, no new phenotypic data were used to find candidate immune exposures; instead, reliance was placed on TCR beta sequences and their occurrence across donors. To decide whether each TCR beta V gene segment behaved as functional or pseudogenic, an earlier analysis of some 600 of the donors relied on high-throughput TCR beta sequencing. Donor age, sex, ethnicity and CMV serostatus were collected together with the repertoire data. Genome-wide SNP genotypes for about 60% of the roughly 700 donors were used in a later genetic analysis, which treated that subset as a discovery cohort. All discovery cohort repertoires had been generated using a single sequencing platform. HLA typing included class I and class II loci at four-digit resolution. Typing coverage varied by locus: about 620-630 donors for A, B, C, DRB1 and DQB1; more than 500 for DQA1; 600 to 610 for DPA1; some 470 for DPB1. Roughly five DR-DQ haplotypes were treated as single units for association and clustering because of strong linkage in the cohort. Among roughly 400 genotyped donors of the cohort, an average of approximately 230,000 unique TCR beta nucleotide sequences were sequenced per donor, 15% to 20% of them non-productive. The research as a whole found: Because the 87-base-pair reads could not distinguish some IMGT-functional V segments, including TRBV6-2 and TRBV6-3, those segments were excluded. According to a later analysis, most CMV-associated TCR beta chains appeared to be HLA-restricted, and the HLA associations seemed to be driven largely by CMV exposure. While some public TCRs were present in many individuals, most TCR sequences turned up only very rarely across donors. Roughly uniform sequencing depth across donors was assumed in presence/absence analyses, although this assumption may not hold. Because HLA typing was missing for some donors at each locus, association tests included only the typed subset. At a false discovery rate of 0.05, a later analysis linked 16,000 or so TCR beta sequences to specific HLA alleles. When HLA alleles, especially DR and DQ, strongly co-occurred, attributing TCR associations to individual alleles was difficult. In an earlier analysis of fewer than 750 of the donors, most TCR beta V segments were observed in productive rearrangements about 87% or about 30% of the time, broadly matching IMGT annotations. The classifier was reported to diagnose cytomegalovirus status with high specificity and sensitivity in both the original and validation cohorts. An association between a missense DCLRE1C variant and V-gene and J-gene trimming of TCR beta chains was found in a later genetic analysis and replicated in an independent cohort. A further reported finding was that TCR beta sequences accurately predicted the HLA-A and HLA-B alleles for most subjects in the first cohort. A cluster of highly shared sequence variants was judged likely to be a technical artifact of the sequencing pipeline. The only immune exposure information available for the cohort was CMV serostatus. According to the authors, the approach could potentially be generalized to other disease states and immunological phenotypes. The cohort was sequenced for TCR beta chains only, and without alpha or paired-chain data the features that could be detected were limited. A few of the identified cytomegalovirus-associated TCR beta chains were confirmed in vitro to be specific for cytomegalovirus antigens. Correlated functional status among segregating V segments might be attributable to linkage disequilibrium, but an unknown experimental factor could not be ruled out. According to a later genetic analysis, donors in an Asian-associated ancestry cluster had fewer N-insertions in productive TCRs than the approximately 630-donor mean. In a later analysis, HLA-associated TCR beta chains showed more clonal expansion and lower generation probabilities than non-associated chains that were equally common. According to a later analysis, TCR association rates differed among HLA loci, with DRB1 alleles showing the most associated TCRs and HLA-C alleles showing the fewest. The study listed 164 TCR beta chains as associated with cytomegalovirus. A later analysis reported that several top co-occurrence clusters appeared linked to parvovirus B19, influenza, CMV and Epstein-Barr virus. Because counts were too low, approximately 15 rarely observed V segments, including chromosome 9 orphons, were excluded from the earlier analysis of a few hundred of the donors.

With regard to this clone: Its antigen is currently not known.

V is cut by 0 bases and J by 3 bases, and the space between the germline ends is 31 bases. From the germline V gene (reference sequence), CDR1 is MNHEY and CDR2 is SMNVEV. Reading from cysteine to phenylalanine, the CDR3 counts 22 amino acids. The kept DNA is CDR3 alone, 66 bases in frame from the first base. The cohort was made up of 650 to 700 healthy bone marrow donors. All cohort members were sampled while nominally healthy, although unrecorded immune exposures were likely present. The donor tested CMV seropositive, placing the donor among the 290 or so seropositive members of the cohort. Each donor provided a peripheral blood sample, and peripheral blood mononuclear cells were used for TCR beta sequencing. Genomic DNA extraction from the blood cell samples was performed with the Qiagen DNeasy Blood Extraction Kit. Receptor libraries were prepared by the immunoSEQ multiplex PCR assay. For the multiplex PCR, a mixture combining 60 forward primers for TCR Vbeta segments and 13 reverse primers for TCR Jbeta segments was used. A multiplex PCR assay on genomic DNA amplified the CDR3 region of rearranged TCR beta genes. The Illumina HiSeq System was used to sequence the amplified TCR beta libraries as 87-base-pair reads. From the authors' description of their analysis: Across the 670 or so repertoires, a later analysis counted around 80 million unique TCR beta chains, some 11 million of which were shared by at least two donors. A nearest-neighbor algorithm error-corrected the raw reads and collapsed the reads into unique sequences, merging closely related sequences to remove PCR and sequencing errors. CDR3 sequences were aligned to IMGT reference sequences to assign V, D and J gene segments. For a sequence to be retained, a match of at least six nucleotides was required to both a V gene segment and a J gene segment. Rearrangements were classified as productive when the CDR3 lacked stop codons and remained in frame with V and J, and all other rearrangements were classified as non-productive. CDR3 was defined according to IMGT convention as the region running from the second conserved V-encoded cysteine to the conserved J-encoded phenylalanine. In an earlier analysis of more than 550 of the donors, sequences lacking an unambiguous match to a single V gene segment were excluded. In an earlier analysis of roughly 500 of the donors, V segments were called functional above 56.7% productive rearrangements and were called segregating when the between-donor standard deviation exceeded 5%. A statistical classification framework was developed to diagnose cytomegalovirus status using the catalog of TCR beta chain sequences. In a later analysis, V and J genes were assigned by comparing TCR nucleotide sequences against IMGT/GENE-DB human TR gene sequences. A later analysis assigned CDR3 sequences and most-parsimonious VDJ recombination scenarios with the TCRdist pipeline. A later analysis defined each TCR beta chain by its CDR3 amino acid sequence plus V-gene family, and excluded reads lacking a unique V-gene family. To address suspected cross-contamination and a sequencing artifact, a later analysis removed several hundred highly shared, low-generation-probability nucleotide sequences. For each public chain, a later analysis derived a clonal expansion index from normalized ranks of inferred template counts within each repertoire. In a later analysis, generation probabilities were computed using a VDJ recombination model fitted to out-of-frame rearrangements, and the results were checked against IGoR. In a later analysis, TCR-TCR, TCR-HLA and TCR-CMV co-occurrence was scored with hypergeometric tests, and a repertoire-size bias correction was applied to TCR pairs. In a later analysis, false discovery rates were estimated by permuting HLA or CMV assignments 20 times. In a later analysis, co-occurring TCRs were grouped using DBSCAN, with TCRdist sequence similarity added in when clustering inside HLA-allele-positive subsets. Repertoires with fewer than 30,000 or more than 120,000 public chains were left out of co-occurrence clustering, as were a few repertoires with anomalous nucleotide sharing. TCRdb limited this immuneACCESS table to in-frame rearrangements with V and J called. A share of clones is missing; checked studies link under half to unresolved V genes, and the rest is unexplained. V, J and clone size derive from that table, while D and trimming were established from the DNA sequence. For this sample, the table gives tens of thousands of clones. Clones ranked in the top ten supply roughly 12% of the sample.

The V and J genes are TRBV27 and TRBJ2-3; confidence is insufficient to name the D gene. The receptor was derived from a man aged 18 to 30 in good health and CMV-seropositive. The specimen sequenced was PBMCs. The bases are TGTGCCAGCAGTTTATCTTATATGAATCTTACGCCCAGCCTCGCTAGAACAGATACGCAGTATTTT. It specifies CASSLSYMNLTPSLARTDTQYF.